Listed below are T cell receptor beta chains from one sample, sequenced in a study of cytomegalovirus exposure and HLA in healthy donors. Some clones are missing from TCRdb's copy, which holds only in-frame ones; the method was immunoSEQ multiplex PCR. The table records fewer than 200,000 clones, about 78% of them present only once. What was sequenced was PBMCs. These receptors all come from a man between 60 and 75 years old in good health and CMV-seronegative. The CDR3 runs from the conserved cysteine through the conserved F or W. A D gene is named only where the DNA matches it firmly. Part of the rows lack a size; the others show once, few, many or a class for expanded clones.

clone_size d_call j_call v_call cdr3_aa cdr3_nt
once . TRBJ2-7 TRBV29-1 CSVPHSYEQYF TGCAGCGTTCCCCACAGCTACGAGCAGTACTTC
once TRBD1 TRBJ2-5 TRBV25-1 CASLAGTGAGGTQYF TGTGCCAGCCTTGCCGGGACAGGGGCCGGGGGGACCCAGTACTTC
. TRBD2 TRBJ2-7 TRBV28 CASSSPLAGVREQYF TGTGCCAGCAGTTCCCCACTAGCGGGAGTTCGCGAGCAGTACTTC
once TRBD1 TRBJ1-2 TRBV5-4 CASSLDRQGGYGYTF TGTGCCAGCAGCTTGGATCGACAGGGTGGCTATGGCTACACCTTC
few . TRBJ1-2 TRBV21-1 CASSKEGQGALRGYTF TGTGCCAGCAGCAAAGAAGGGCAGGGGGCGTTGAGGGGCTACACCTTC
. . TRBJ2-3 TRBV21-1 CASSSGTRVSTDTQYF TGTGCCAGCAGCAGCGGGACTAGGGTGAGCACAGATACGCAGTATTTT
. TRBD1 TRBJ1-2 TRBV5-6 CASSLRDRVGYTF TGTGCCAGCAGCCTCCGGGACAGGGTCGGCTACACCTTC
. TRBD1 TRBJ1-6 TRBV5-6 CASRNRGEYSPLHF TGTGCCAGCAGAAACAGGGGGGAGTATTCACCCCTCCACTTT
. TRBD1 TRBJ1-5 TRBV6-6 CAIRTGGFAGNQPQHF TGTGCCATCCGGACAGGGGGCTTCGCTGGCAATCAGCCCCAGCATTTT
once . TRBJ2-3 TRBV6-1 CASNAGSTDTQYF TGTGCCAGCAACGCAGGAAGCACAGATACGCAGTATTTT
few TRBD1 TRBJ2-7 TRBV6-5 CASRPRDRGSYEQYF TGTGCCAGCAGACCCCGGGACAGGGGCTCCTACGAGCAGTACTTC
few . TRBJ1-6 TRBV5-1 CASKLDFTGQGSPLNF TGCGCCAGCAAGCTTGACTTCACGGGCCAGGGGTCACCCCTCAACTTT
. . TRBJ1-1 TRBV28 CASSLSSRGFGTEAFF TGTGCCAGCAGTTTGTCCAGTCGGGGGTTCGGCACTGAAGCTTTCTTT
. TRBD2 TRBJ2-1 TRBV7-7 CASSLTLAGVQEQFF TGTGCTAGCAGCTTAACCCTAGCGGGGGTTCAGGAGCAGTTCTTC
once TRBD2 TRBJ2-3 TRBV6-6 CASRNLAGSTDTQYF TGTGCCAGCAGGAACCTAGCGGGGAGCACAGATACGCAGTATTTT
few . TRBJ2-3 TRBV5-1 CASSLAETGLATDTQYF TGCGCCAGCAGCTTGGCCGAAACCGGGCTAGCGACAGATACGCAGTATTTT
. . TRBJ2-7 TRBV4-2 CASSPERAFGEQYF TGTGCCAGCAGCCCCGAGAGAGCATTTGGCGAGCAGTACTTC
. TRBD1 TRBJ1-1 TRBV19 CASTLGQGGTEAFF TGTGCCAGTACCTTGGGACAGGGTGGGACTGAAGCTTTCTTT
. . TRBJ1-5 TRBV18 CASSPTENQPQHF TGTGCCAGCTCACCTACAGAAAATCAGCCCCAGCATTTT
. TRBD2 TRBJ2-5 TRBV2 CASSLAGLGETQYF TGTGCCAGCAGCCTAGCGGGGCTCGGAGAGACCCAGTACTTC
. TRBD1 TRBJ1-6 TRBV4-2 CASRKDRGGNSPLHF TGTGCCAGCAGAAAGGACAGGGGGGGAAATTCACCCCTCCACTTT
. . TRBJ1-4 TRBV5-1 CASSLLLTGGDEKLFF TGCGCCAGCAGCTTGCTCCTGACTGGCGGGGATGAAAAACTGTTTTTT
. . TRBJ2-7 TRBV5-1 CASSSSGSSYEQYF TGCGCCAGCAGCTCCAGCGGTAGCTCCTACGAGCAGTACTTC
few . TRBJ1-2 TRBV28 CASSLSRVNYGYTF TGTGCCAGCAGTTTATCGAGGGTTAACTATGGCTACACCTTC
. . TRBJ2-7 TRBV10-1 CATIIRDLYPSSYEQYF TGCGCCACCATAATCCGGGACTTATATCCAAGCTCCTACGAGCAGTACTTC
few TRBD2 TRBJ2-1 TRBV27 CASSLIAGYNEQFF TGTGCCAGCAGTTTGATAGCGGGGTACAATGAGCAGTTCTTC